This is a list of T cell receptor beta chains from one sample in a study of radiotherapy plus CTLA-4 blockade in lung cancer. The repertoire was sequenced with immunoSEQ multiplex PCR; TCRdb's copy has only in-frame clones and lacks some. The sample carries approximately 57,000 clones, roughly four fifths recorded once. The sequences come from peripheral blood, collected from a patient treated with radiotherapy plus ipilimumab. The receptors originated from a human donor with non-small cell lung cancer whose response to radiotherapy plus ipilimumab could not be evaluated. The CDR3 runs from the conserved cysteine through the conserved F or W. The order of the fields is CDR3 length, V gene, J gene, clone size, D gene, CDR3 DNA, CDR3 protein. A D gene is named only where the DNA matches it firmly. Size is stated for part of the rows, as once, few or many counts, or as a class when the clone is expanded.

15	TRBV19	TRBJ1-1	.	.	TGTGCCAGTACGGGCACAGGGCTTATGAACACTGAAGCTTTCTTT	CASTGTGLMNTEAFF
14	TRBV10-2	TRBJ1-2	.	TRBD1	TGCGCCAGCAGGGATTCGACAGGGCGGTATGGCTACACCTTC	CASRDSTGRYGYTF
14	TRBV28	TRBJ2-7	.	TRBD2	TGTGCCAGCAGTTCTACTAGCGCACCCTACGAGCAGTACTTC	CASSSTSAPYEQYF
17	TRBV14	TRBJ2-7	.	TRBD1	TGTGCCAGCAGCCAAGGGACAGGGGACCGGCTGGCCTACGAGCAGTACTTC	CASSQGTGDRLAYEQYF
18	TRBV19	TRBJ2-7	.	TRBD2	TGTGCCAGCAGAGACTCCTATGAGTTCCGAGCGGGAGGGGACGAGCAGTACTTC	CASRDSYEFRAGGDEQYF
15	TRBV30	TRBJ1-2	.	TRBD1	TGTGCCTGGAGGAAAGGGGACAGGGCTAACTATGGCTACACCTTC	CAWRKGDRANYGYTF
14	TRBV4-3	TRBJ2-3	.	.	TGCGCCAGCAGCCAAGAAATCTTCACAGATACGCAGTATTTT	CASSQEIFTDTQYF
16	TRBV5-5	TRBJ2-7	.	TRBD1	TGTGCCAGCAGCCTGCGGACAGGCCTCCGACCCTACGAGCAGTACTTC	CASSLRTGLRPYEQYF
13	TRBV12-5	TRBJ1-2	.	.	TGTGCTAGTGGTTTGGTGACAGGATATGGCTACACCTTC	CASGLVTGYGYTF
16	TRBV10-1	TRBJ2-3	few	TRBD2	TGCGCCAGCAGTGAGTCCAGCGGGGGGGCCTCAGATACGCAGTATTTT	CASSESSGGASDTQYF
16	TRBV7-2	TRBJ1-6	.	.	TGTGCCAGCAGCTTAGGTGGTATGGGGCTGGGTTCACCCCTCCACTTT	CASSLGGMGLGSPLHF
12	TRBV7-9	TRBJ2-7	few	.	TGTGCCAGCAGCCAAAGCGGGTACGAGCAGTACTTC	CASSQSGYEQYF
14	TRBV5-1	TRBJ2-5	.	TRBD2	TGCGCCAGCAGCGTGGGGACTACCCAAGAGACCCAGTACTTC	CASSVGTTQETQYF
16	TRBV5-4	TRBJ1-2	.	TRBD1	TGTGCCAGCAGCCCCAGGACAGGGGACGCTAGCTATGGCTACACCTTC	CASSPRTGDASYGYTF
14	TRBV28	TRBJ2-5	.	.	TGTGCCAGCAGTTTGTCGGGACAATGGTTAGCCCAGTACTTC	CASSLSGQWLAQYF
13	TRBV6-5	TRBJ1-1	once	.	TGTGCCAGCAGGAACTACAGGGATTCTGAAGCTTTCTTT	CASRNYRDSEAFF
14	TRBV27	TRBJ1-5	few	TRBD1	TGTGCCAGCAGACAGGGGGCAAGCAATCAGCCCCAGCATTTT	CASRQGASNQPQHF
13	TRBV29-1	TRBJ2-7	once	.	TGCAGCGTTAGCCAGGGCGTTGTCTACGAGCAGTACTTC	CSVSQGVVYEQYF
21	TRBV7-8	TRBJ2-3	.	TRBD2	TGTGCCAGCGGATTGGCTGAAGGGACTAGCGGGACCAGAAGGGGCACAGATACGCAGTATTTT	CASGLAEGTSGTRRGTDTQYF
15	TRBV6-4	TRBJ2-3	.	TRBD2	TGTGCCAGCAGCACCCAAGCGGGAGGGTTGAATACGCAGTATTTT	CASSTQAGGLNTQYF
15	TRBV19	TRBJ1-3	.	.	TGTGCCAGTAGTATCCTCCCCTCGGTGCGTTCCACCATATATTTT	CASSILPSVRSTIYF
15	TRBV10-3	TRBJ1-6	.	.	TGTGCCATCTCCCTACGGGAGTTAAATAATTCACCCCTCCACTTT	CAISLRELNNSPLHF
14	TRBV10-2	TRBJ2-7	.	.	TGCGCCAGCAGTCCCAGGGGACACCACTACGAGCAGTACTTC	CASSPRGHHYEQYF
17	TRBV15	TRBJ2-7	few	.	TGTGCCACCAGCAGAGAGGAAAATGACTCCCCTAACTACGAGCAGTACTTC	CATSREENDSPNYEQYF
17	TRBV5-1	TRBJ2-3	.	TRBD2	TGCGCCAGTTCCGGGACTAGCGGGTCCTTTAGCACAGATACGCAGTATTTT	CASSGTSGSFSTDTQYF
15	TRBV6-5	TRBJ2-5	.	.	TGTGCCAGCAGTAATCAGGGGTCGCGGGTCGGGACCCAGTACTTC	CASSNQGSRVGTQYF
15	TRBV11-2	TRBJ2-3	.	TRBD2	TGTGCCAGCAGCTTAGGCGGGACTAGCGGGGATACGCAGTATTTT	CASSLGGTSGDTQYF